Given below is one T cell receptor beta chain in context. Its antigen is still unknown. The libraries of TRB cDNA were prepared using 5' RACE with UMI labels. TCRdb processed the 5' RACE reads again and assigns one entry to each CDR3 protein, with no DNA. The table lists approximately 65,000 distinct CDR3 sequences. This entry belongs to a study of CXCR3-negative and CXCR3-positive naive CD8 T cells. General study results and limits: Each naive subset displayed comparably high diversity, whereas memory CD8+ cells displayed much lower diversity. More hydrophobic TRB CDR3s were found in CXCR3-positive naive cells than in CXCR3-negative naive cells.

Germline V gene sequence: CDR1 SGHRS, CDR2 YFSETQ. The CDR3 spans 14 residues. Sequencing used naive CXCR3+ CD8+ T cells from blood. Subset indicated: CD45RO-CCR7+CD27+CD95- naive CD8+ T cells expressing CXCR3 (TNR3+). This sequence joins TRBV5-1 and TRBJ2-7; TCRdb returns TRBD1, unconfirmable since there is no DNA. The clonotype comes from a human donor in good health. Some clones in this sample may be carry-over from other donors' samples. The chain's CDR3 is CASSLGQGIYEQYF.